This is a list of T cell receptor beta chains from one sample in a study of memory B cells and T cells in multiple sclerosis. Repertoires were generated with immunoSEQ multiplex PCR, while TCRdb's copy carries only in-frame clones and drops some. The sample carries roughly 14,000 clones, around 63% recorded once. The material sequenced was memory (CD45RO+) CD4+ T cells from blood. The receptors stem from a human donor with multiple sclerosis. CDR3s include the opening cysteine and the closing phenylalanine or tryptophan. Each record gives: V gene, CDR3 length, clone size, D gene, J gene, CDR3 DNA, CDR3 protein. A D gene is named only where the DNA matches it firmly. Only some rows state a clone size, as once, few, many or a class for expanded clones.

V gene: TRBV19
CDR3 length: 15
clone size: -
D gene: -
J gene: TRBJ2-7
CDR3 DNA: TGTGCCAGTAGTAAGATGTCACTCGGGACCTACGAGCAGTACTTC
CDR3 protein: CASSKMSLGTYEQYF

V gene: TRBV10-3
CDR3 length: 12
clone size: -
D gene: -
J gene: TRBJ1-6
CDR3 DNA: TGTGCCATCGGGGGCGGGAATTCACCCCTCCACTTT
CDR3 protein: CAIGGGNSPLHF

V gene: TRBV6-5
CDR3 length: 16
clone size: -
D gene: -
J gene: TRBJ2-7
CDR3 DNA: TGTGCCAGCAGTTACAGTGAAGTTTCAGGGTTTGGCGAGCAGTACTTC
CDR3 protein: CASSYSEVSGFGEQYF

V gene: TRBV15
CDR3 length: 14
clone size: few
D gene: TRBD1
J gene: TRBJ2-3
CDR3 DNA: TGTGCCACCAGCAGGGACAGGGCGGCAGATACGCAGTATTTT
CDR3 protein: CATSRDRAADTQYF

V gene: TRBV6-1
CDR3 length: 15
clone size: once
D gene: TRBD1
J gene: TRBJ1-2
CDR3 DNA: TGTGCCAGCAGTGAAGGACAGGGGGCTTTCTATGGCTACACCTTC
CDR3 protein: CASSEGQGAFYGYTF

V gene: TRBV5-4
CDR3 length: 15
clone size: -
D gene: TRBD1
J gene: TRBJ2-7
CDR3 DNA: TGTGCCAGCAGCTCGGCACCGGGACAGGGGTACGAGCAGTACTTC
CDR3 protein: CASSSAPGQGYEQYF

V gene: TRBV27
CDR3 length: 14
clone size: -
D gene: -
J gene: TRBJ1-1
CDR3 DNA: TGTGCCAGCAGTTCCCTGACAGCGAACACTGAAGCTTTCTTT
CDR3 protein: CASSSLTANTEAFF

V gene: TRBV29-1
CDR3 length: 11
clone size: few
D gene: -
J gene: TRBJ2-7
CDR3 DNA: TGCAGCGGCGTCCGGGGGAACGAGCAGTACTTC
CDR3 protein: CSGVRGNEQYF

V gene: TRBV30
CDR3 length: 14
clone size: -
D gene: TRBD1
J gene: TRBJ1-4
CDR3 DNA: TGTGCCTGGAAGCGGGACAGGGGATATGAAAAACTGTTTTTT
CDR3 protein: CAWKRDRGYEKLFF

V gene: TRBV11-2
CDR3 length: 13
clone size: -
D gene: TRBD1
J gene: TRBJ2-7
CDR3 DNA: TGTGCCAGCAGCAGAACAGGGGAGTACGAGCAGTACTTC
CDR3 protein: CASSRTGEYEQYF

V gene: TRBV2
CDR3 length: 13
clone size: few
D gene: -
J gene: TRBJ1-1
CDR3 DNA: TGTGCCAGCAGTCCAGACAGAGACACTGAAGCTTTCTTT
CDR3 protein: CASSPDRDTEAFF

V gene: TRBV2
CDR3 length: 16
clone size: -
D gene: TRBD1
J gene: TRBJ2-7
CDR3 DNA: TGTGCCAGCAGTGCCACCAACGGACAGGGGGCCCACGAGCAGTACTTC
CDR3 protein: CASSATNGQGAHEQYF

V gene: TRBV18
CDR3 length: 13
clone size: once
D gene: -
J gene: TRBJ2-2
CDR3 DNA: TGTGCCAGCTCATTGGACATCACCGGGGAGCTGTTTTTT
CDR3 protein: CASSLDITGELFF

V gene: TRBV6-5
CDR3 length: 15
clone size: -
D gene: -
J gene: TRBJ2-5
CDR3 DNA: TGTGCCAGCAGCTCCCGGCAGGGGCGCAGGGAGACCCAGTACTTC
CDR3 protein: CASSSRQGRRETQYF

V gene: TRBV9
CDR3 length: 14
clone size: -
D gene: TRBD1
J gene: TRBJ2-7
CDR3 DNA: TGTGCCAGCAGCGCCAAGGGGGCAATATACGAGCAGTACTTC
CDR3 protein: CASSAKGAIYEQYF

V gene: TRBV11-2
CDR3 length: 15
clone size: -
D gene: TRBD2
J gene: TRBJ2-5
CDR3 DNA: TGTGCCAGCAGCTCCGGGACTAGCGAGCAAGAGACCCAGTACTTC
CDR3 protein: CASSSGTSEQETQYF

V gene: TRBV9
CDR3 length: 17
clone size: -
D gene: TRBD2
J gene: TRBJ2-7
CDR3 DNA: TGTGCCAGCAGCGTAGGTCGTGGCACTACTAGCGTCAACGAGCAGTACTTC
CDR3 protein: CASSVGRGTTSVNEQYF

V gene: TRBV4-1
CDR3 length: 16
clone size: -
D gene: -
J gene: TRBJ2-1
CDR3 DNA: TGCGCCAGCAGCCAAGAGATCGCGAGCTCCTACAATGAGCAGTTCTTC
CDR3 protein: CASSQEIASSYNEQFF

V gene: TRBV10-3
CDR3 length: 16
clone size: few
D gene: TRBD2
J gene: TRBJ2-2
CDR3 DNA: TGTGCCAGCAGATGGGGGGGGTCCGCGAACACCGGGGAGCTGTTTTTT
CDR3 protein: CASRWGGSANTGELFF

V gene: TRBV5-1
CDR3 length: 15
clone size: once
D gene: -
J gene: TRBJ1-4
CDR3 DNA: TGCGCCAGCAGCTCCCTCTCCGGGGCTAATGAAAAACTGTTTTTT
CDR3 protein: CASSSLSGANEKLFF

V gene: TRBV6-6
CDR3 length: 15
clone size: large
D gene: TRBD1
J gene: TRBJ2-7
CDR3 DNA: TGTGCCAGCAGTCCTCCCGGCAGGGGGTCGTACGAGCAGTACTTC
CDR3 protein: CASSPPGRGSYEQYF

V gene: TRBV5-1
CDR3 length: 21
clone size: -
D gene: TRBD2
J gene: TRBJ2-3
CDR3 DNA: TGCGCCAGCAGCTTGGAGAGCTTAGGGACTAGCGGGAGAATAGGCACAGATACGCAGTATTTT
CDR3 protein: CASSLESLGTSGRIGTDTQYF

V gene: TRBV27
CDR3 length: 16
clone size: few
D gene: TRBD1
J gene: TRBJ1-2
CDR3 DNA: TGTGCCAGCAGTTTATTGGGACAGGGCCCGACGTATGGCTACACCTTC
CDR3 protein: CASSLLGQGPTYGYTF

V gene: TRBV5-1
CDR3 length: 12
clone size: -
D gene: -
J gene: TRBJ2-1
CDR3 DNA: TGCGCCAGCAGCCGGGGGTACAATGAGCAGTTCTTC
CDR3 protein: CASSRGYNEQFF

V gene: TRBV30
CDR3 length: 14
clone size: -
D gene: -
J gene: TRBJ2-7
CDR3 DNA: TGTGCCTGGAGTGTATTGGCAGGTAGCTACGAGCAGTACTTC
CDR3 protein: CAWSVLAGSYEQYF

V gene: TRBV6-6
CDR3 length: 13
clone size: few
D gene: TRBD1
J gene: TRBJ2-1
CDR3 DNA: TGTGCCAGCATTAGGGACAGACTAAATGAGCAGTTCTTC
CDR3 protein: CASIRDRLNEQFF

V gene: TRBV7-9
CDR3 length: 16
clone size: -
D gene: -
J gene: TRBJ1-6
CDR3 DNA: TGTGCCAGCAGCTTAGATTCGGCAGGGTCGAATTCACCCCTCCACTTT
CDR3 protein: CASSLDSAGSNSPLHF

V gene: TRBV19
CDR3 length: 14
clone size: -
D gene: TRBD1
J gene: TRBJ1-5
CDR3 DNA: TGTGCCAGTAGTCCACAGGGGGGATATCAGCCCCAGCATTTT
CDR3 protein: CASSPQGGYQPQHF

V gene: TRBV18
CDR3 length: 16
clone size: -
D gene: TRBD1
J gene: TRBJ1-2
CDR3 DNA: TGTGCCAGCTCATCCGGGACAGGGGGGGCGCTGGGTGGCTACACCTTC
CDR3 protein: CASSSGTGGALGGYTF

V gene: TRBV7-8
CDR3 length: 18
clone size: -
D gene: -
J gene: TRBJ1-2
CDR3 DNA: TGTGCCAGCAGCTTAGTAACAGGCCTTAAGGTTGATGGCTATGGCTACACCTTC
CDR3 protein: CASSLVTGLKVDGYGYTF

V gene: TRBV28
CDR3 length: 14
clone size: -
D gene: -
J gene: TRBJ2-3
CDR3 DNA: TGTGCCAGCAGGGGACAATGGGGGACAGATACGCAGTATTTT
CDR3 protein: CASRGQWGTDTQYF

V gene: TRBV7-6
CDR3 length: 15
clone size: few
D gene: TRBD1
J gene: TRBJ1-5
CDR3 DNA: TGTGCCAGCAGCTTAGATACAGGGGTGAACCAGCCCCAGCATTTT
CDR3 protein: CASSLDTGVNQPQHF

V gene: TRBV5-1
CDR3 length: 17
clone size: few
D gene: TRBD2
J gene: TRBJ2-3
CDR3 DNA: TGCGCCAGCAGCCGAGGACTAGCGGGTTGGGCGGCAGATACGCAGTATTTT
CDR3 protein: CASSRGLAGWAADTQYF

V gene: TRBV10-2
CDR3 length: 11
clone size: -
D gene: -
J gene: TRBJ2-7
CDR3 DNA: TGCGCCAGCAGCGGCGGTTACGAGCAGTACTTC
CDR3 protein: CASSGGYEQYF

V gene: TRBV5-1
CDR3 length: 15
clone size: -
D gene: -
J gene: TRBJ2-7
CDR3 DNA: TGCGCCAGCACCCCAGGAGGGACAGTAAACTACGAGCAGTACTTC
CDR3 protein: CASTPGGTVNYEQYF

V gene: TRBV15
CDR3 length: 15
clone size: few
D gene: -
J gene: TRBJ2-1
CDR3 DNA: TGTGCCACCAGCCCCCGGACTCTCCCCTATGGTGAGCAGTTCTTC
CDR3 protein: CATSPRTLPYGEQFF

V gene: TRBV29-1
CDR3 length: 11
clone size: once
D gene: -
J gene: TRBJ2-7
CDR3 DNA: TGCAGCGTGTCTACAGGGAGCGAGCAGTACTTC
CDR3 protein: CSVSTGSEQYF

V gene: TRBV27
CDR3 length: 15
clone size: -
D gene: -
J gene: TRBJ2-7
CDR3 DNA: TGTGCCAGCAGGCCCGCCGGGACACCCACCTACGAGCAGTACTTC
CDR3 protein: CASRPAGTPTYEQYF

V gene: TRBV9
CDR3 length: 15
clone size: few
D gene: -
J gene: TRBJ2-7
CDR3 DNA: TGTGCCAGCAGCGTAGGGGGGGTAGCCCTCTACGAGCAGTACTTC
CDR3 protein: CASSVGGVALYEQYF

V gene: TRBV2
CDR3 length: 13
clone size: -
D gene: -
J gene: TRBJ2-7
CDR3 DNA: TGTGCCAGCAGTGAGCGGGTCTCCTACGAGCAGTACTTC
CDR3 protein: CASSERVSYEQYF

V gene: TRBV6-6
CDR3 length: 15
clone size: few
D gene: -
J gene: TRBJ2-7
CDR3 DNA: TGTGCCAGCAGTTACCCCGGCTTTTCGGGCTACGAGCAGTACTTC
CDR3 protein: CASSYPGFSGYEQYF

V gene: TRBV6-5
CDR3 length: 13
clone size: -
D gene: -
J gene: TRBJ1-3
CDR3 DNA: TGTGCCAGCAGCGACTTGGGTAGAAACACCATATATTTT
CDR3 protein: CASSDLGRNTIYF

V gene: TRBV5-6
CDR3 length: 17
clone size: -
D gene: -
J gene: TRBJ2-3
CDR3 DNA: TGTGCCAGCAGCTCCCCCCCGAGCTGGTTAGGCACAGATACGCAGTATTTT
CDR3 protein: CASSSPPSWLGTDTQYF

V gene: TRBV19
CDR3 length: 13
clone size: -
D gene: -
J gene: TRBJ1-1
CDR3 DNA: TGTGCCAGTAGTACTAACGTGAACACTGAAGCTTTCTTT
CDR3 protein: CASSTNVNTEAFF

V gene: TRBV2
CDR3 length: 14
clone size: -
D gene: -
J gene: TRBJ1-1
CDR3 DNA: TGTGCCAGCAGTGTACGACGGGAGAACACTGAAGCTTTCTTT
CDR3 protein: CASSVRRENTEAFF

V gene: TRBV15
CDR3 length: 19
clone size: -
D gene: TRBD2
J gene: TRBJ2-3
CDR3 DNA: TGTGCCACCAGCAGAGATAAGCGGGGGGGCAGGTTAGGCACAGATACGCAGTATTTT
CDR3 protein: CATSRDKRGGRLGTDTQYF

V gene: TRBV5-1
CDR3 length: 15
clone size: -
D gene: TRBD2
J gene: TRBJ2-7
CDR3 DNA: TGCGCCAGCAAAGGAACTAGCGGGGCCTCCTACGAGCAGTACTTC
CDR3 protein: CASKGTSGASYEQYF